The 29 T cell receptor beta chains in this list originate from one sample, sequenced in a study of CD8+CD57+ T cells in acquired aplastic anemia. Patients chosen for sequencing had shown CD8+CD57+ cell expansion by flow cytometry. Genomic DNA constituted the template upon which TCR beta VDJ and CDR3 profiling was performed. TCRdb re-called the reads through MiXCR, storing one row per CDR3 protein. The data contain some 170,000 distinct CDR3 sequences, over 55% of them singletons. What was sequenced was sorted CD4+, CD8+, or CD8+CD57+ T cells (not recorded which) from PBMCs. The source of these receptors is a human donor with aplastic anemia.

The V and J genes are TRBV27 and TRBJ2-7; the match to TRBD1 covers 9 bases. Germline V gene lookup returns CDR1 MNHEY and CDR2 SMNVEV (reference sequence). The CDR3 spans 16 residues. DNA for the CDR3: TGTGCCGGCAGTTTATACCCGGGACAGGGATTGGACGAGCAGTACGTC. The encoded protein is CAGSLYPGQGLDEQYV.

The V call is TRBV19, the J call TRBJ1-1; 8 nucleotides align to TRBD1. This CDR3 contains 16 residues. Germline loops: CDR1 LNHDA, CDR2 SQIVND (reference sequence). V trimming: 4 bases; J trimming: 7 bases; junction bases outside the gene matches: 14. The CDR3 bases are TGTGCCAGTAGTAACCCCGAGACAGGGGACTACAATGAAGCTTTCTTT. Translating gives CASSNPETGDYNEAFF.

The chain is built from TRBV7-8 and TRBJ1-5; D may be TRBD1 (6 bases). Germline loops: CDR1 SGHVS, CDR2 FQNEAQ. Deletions cut 2 bases from V and 5 bases from J, with 13 bases between. CDR3 length: 15 amino acids. The CDR3 coding sequence is TGTGCCAGCAGCTTATTAGAGGGGGGAGATCAGCCCCAGCATTTT. It yields the protein CASSLLEGGDQPQHF.

In its sample, this clonotype was seen a few times. This sequence joins TRBV27 and TRBJ1-2; D ambiguous. Germline lookup yields CDR1 MNHEY and CDR2 SMNVEV (reference sequence). The ends were cut back, 3 bases at V and 0 bases at J, with 5 bases in the middle. The CDR3 is 13 residues long. The CDR3 reads CASSFSANYGYTF. CDR3 in DNA: TGTGCCAGCAGTTTTTCAGCTAACTATGGCTACACCTTC.

J is TRBJ2-3 and V is TRBV20-1; D not certain. The CDR3 runs 14 residues. Trimming removed 8 bases from V and 1 base from J, with 16 bases in between. Looked up from germline, CDR1 is DFQATT and CDR2 is SNEGSKA (reference sequence). CDR3 residues: CSTLRPVGTDTQYF. In DNA, the CDR3 is TGCAGTACCCTTCGGCCGGTGGGCACAGATACGCAGTATTTT.

Details on this clonotype: One junction end does not reproduce the germline sequence, and a read error may be involved. The V gene is TRBV7-2, the J gene TRBJ1-1; D is uncertain. The CDR3 is 13 residues long. The germline CDR1 and CDR2 sequences are SGHTA and FQGNSA. The CDR3 DNA follows: TGTGCCAGCAGCTTCAAGGCTGGCACTGAAGCTCTCTTT. It codes for CASSFKAGTEALF.

This chain joins TRBV6-2 or TRBV6-3 and TRBJ1-1; D is perhaps TRBD1 (6 bases). The CDR3 spans 15 residues. Germline V CDR1 and CDR2: MNHEY, SVGEGT. V was shortened by 0 bases and J by 1 base, with 9 bases between the two germline ends. Here the CDR3 reads CASSYSGQTNTEAFF. CDR3 bases: TGTGCCAGCAGTTACTCTGGACAGACGAACACTGAAGCTTTCTTT.

The chain recombines TRBV2 with TRBJ1-6, with D possibly being TRBD1 (6 bases). Germline assignment: CDR1 SNHLY and CDR2 FYNNEI. V shed 3 bases and J shed 13 bases, with 16 bases lying between them. The CDR3 consists of 14 residues. DNA for the CDR3: TGTGCCAGCAGTGAGGACAGCCCGGACGCCCCCCTCCACTTT. This encodes CASSEDSPDAPLHF.

V and J are TRBV10-3 and TRBJ2-2; tentatively, D is TRBD1 (5 bases). The CDR3 covers 18 residues. Germline V gives CDR1 ENHRY, CDR2 SYGVKD. V dropped 4 bases and J dropped 1 base, with 19 bases sitting between them. This CDR3 reads CAISGLPPGLGNTGELFF. The CDR3 nucleotides read TGTGCCATCAGTGGGCTCCCCCCAGGGTTAGGGAACACCGGGGAGCTGTTTTTT.

The rearrangement links TRBV29-1 to TRBJ1-2; 10 bases fit TRBD1. The CDR3 consists of 14 residues. Trimming cost V 5 bases and J 11 bases; bases outside gene matches: 14. Germline V gene data show CDR1 as SQVTM and CDR2 as ANQGSEA. CDR3 sequence (DNA): TGCAGCGTTTTGACTCGACAGGGGGCTAAGGGATACACCTTC. Residues: CSVLTRQGAKGYTF.

This clonotype was detected a few times. V gene TRBV25-1 combines with J gene TRBJ1-2; tentative D call: TRBD1 (5 bases). Germline CDR1 reads MGHDK; CDR2 reads SYGVNS. V dropped 7 bases and J dropped 4 bases, with 13 bases sitting between them. The CDR3 is 13 amino acids. The CDR3 DNA reads as TGTGCCAGCAATGAGCGGGGCAGCTATGGCTACACCTTC. Translating it yields CASNERGSYGYTF.

V gene TRBV29-1 combines with J gene TRBJ2-7; D gene ambiguous. Between the trimmed V and J ends, which lost 8 bases and 5 bases, there was a span of 16 bases. CDR3 length equals 12 residues. Germline CDR1 SQVTM, CDR2 ANQGSEA. DNA of the CDR3: TGCAGCCTCGGGCCTGGTCTCGACGAGCAGTACTTC. Its protein product is CSLGPGLDEQYF.

CDR3 region: CSVDGTDGNTIYF. The CDR3 DNA is TGCAGCGTTGACGGTACAGATGGAAACACCATATATTTT. This rearrangement joins TRBV29-1 to TRBJ1-3; D remains ambiguous. The V and J ends lost 3 bases and 3 bases respectively, with 9 bases between them. Germline CDR1 reads SQVTM; CDR2 reads ANQGSEA. The CDR3 totals 13 residues.

There are a few counts of this clonotype. The chain uses TRBV15 and TRBJ2-1; D unresolved. Germline-derived CDR1 and CDR2 are LNHNV and YYDKDF (reference sequence). The CDR3 runs 12 residues. The ends were cut back, 0 bases at V and 12 bases at J, with 9 bases in the middle. As DNA, the CDR3 is TGTGCCACCAGCAGAGATGGGGTTGGGCAGTTCTTC. Translation gives CATSRDGVGQFF.

The chain is built from TRBV10-3 and TRBJ2-6; D call uncertain. V was clipped by 2 bases and J by 0 bases, with 8 bases between them. This CDR3 is built from 16 residues. Germline V gene data show CDR1 as ENHRY and CDR2 as SYGVKD. DNA for the CDR3: TGTGCCATCAGTGAGATGTGGAGCTCTGGGGCCAACGTCCTGACTTTC. The encoded protein is CAISEMWSSGANVLTF.

Only a few counts were recorded for this clonotype. V is TRBV5-1 and J is TRBJ1-6; no clear D. The CDR3 sequence is 13 residues long. Trimming took 3 bases from V and 7 from J, leaving 8 bases between them. Germline V gene sequence: CDR1 SGHRS, CDR2 YFSETQ. The CDR3 loop reads CASSYSENSPLHF. DNA for the CDR3: TGCGCCAGCAGCTATTCAGAGAATTCACCCCTCCACTTT.

The sample holds one count of this clonotype. The chain joins TRBV10-1 to TRBJ1-6; 8 bases agree with TRBD1. With 3 bases clipped from V and 10 bases from J, the junction kept 8 bases outside the gene matches. CDR3 length: 15 amino acids. Germline V gene data show CDR1 as WNHNN and CDR2 as SYGVQD (reference sequence). Here the CDR3 DNA reads TGCGCCAGCAGTGAACGGACAGGGACCGGATCACCCCTCCACTTT. Its translation: CASSERTGTGSPLHF.

The chain uses TRBV2 and TRBJ2-5; D assignment may be TRBD1 or TRBD2 (6 bases each). This CDR3 is built from 15 residues. V was trimmed by 8 bases and J by 4 bases, leaving 20 bases between them. Germline V gene data show CDR1 as SNHLY and CDR2 as FYNNEI. Here the CDR3 reads CASQLRRGRGETQYF. CDR3 sequence (DNA): TGTGCCAGCCAATTAAGGAGGGGGAGAGGAGAGACCCAGTACTTC.

Comments on this clonotype: This could be a read error, since a much larger clone is one nucleotide away. The chain uses TRBV20-1 and TRBJ2-5; no firm D call. The germline CDR1 and CDR2 sequences are DFQATT and SNEGSKA (reference sequence). Deletions cut 3 bases from V and 2 bases from J, with 13 bases between. The CDR3 extends over 14 amino acids. CDR3 sequence reads: CSARTVQSQETQYF. The CDR3 DNA is TGCAGTGCTAGGACGGTACAGTCTCAAGAGACCCAGTACTTC.

This chain links TRBV7-8 with TRBJ2-5; 9 bases line up with TRBD1. Germline V gene data show CDR1 as SGHVS and CDR2 as FQNEAQ. The CDR3 extends over 13 amino acids. After removal of 5 bases from V and 5 bases from J, the junction contained 3 bases not matched to a gene. CDR3 in amino acids: CASSRTGVETQYF. In DNA, the CDR3 is TGTGCCAGCAGCAGGACAGGGGTGGAGACCCAGTACTTC.

The chain employs TRBV10-3 and TRBJ2-7; D uncertain. There are 11 residues in the CDR3. Germline V gives CDR1 ENHRY, CDR2 SYGVKD. Deletions cut 5 bases from V and 6 bases from J, with 8 bases between. The CDR3 region is CAISLPSEQYF. The CDR3 region has the DNA TGTGCCATCAGTCTGCCAAGCGAGCAGTACTTC.

As concerns this clonotype: Sequence at one end of the junction differs from germline and may be a read error. The chain couples TRBV7-9 to TRBJ1-3; D is undetermined. CDR3 length: 15 residues. Per germline, CDR1 SEHNR and CDR2 FQNEAQ (reference sequence). The CDR3 here is CASSEKGTERSTVYF. As DNA, the CDR3 is TGTGCCAGCAGTGAAAAGGGTACGGAGAGAAGCACCGTATATTTT.

This clonotype appeared a few times. V is TRBV10-3 and J is TRBJ2-7; D might be TRBD1 (6 bases). V gave up 10 bases and J gave up 3 bases, with 10 bases separating them. CDR3 length: 11 amino acids. Germline V lookup: CDR1 ENHRY, CDR2 SYGVKD. CDR3 amino acids: CATRRGYEQYF. DNA of the CDR3: TGTGCCACCCGCAGGGGCTACGAGCAGTACTTC.

This chain uses TRBV7-2 with TRBJ2-7; D gene unclear. Germline CDR1 reads SGHTA; CDR2 reads FQGNSA. V was trimmed by 1 base and J by 3 bases, leaving 10 bases between them. The CDR3 totals 14 residues. The CDR3 sequence: CASSLGVHLYEQYF. As DNA, the CDR3 is TGTGCCAGCAGCTTAGGGGTCCACCTCTACGAGCAGTACTTC.

The rearrangement uses TRBV7-3 and TRBJ1-2; 7 bases are a match to TRBD1. This CDR3 has 14 residues. Trimming removed 1 base from V and 4 bases from J; junction bases left unmatched: 3. Germline assignment: CDR1 SGHTA and CDR2 FQGTGA. CDR3 coding DNA: TGTGCCAGCAGCTTAAGCGCAGGGGGCTATGGCTACACCTTC. Residues: CASSLSAGGYGYTF.

The chain carries TRBV2 and TRBJ2-7; TRBD1 aligns across 7 bases. Germline CDR1 is SNHLY and CDR2 is FYNNEI. V lost 5 bases to trimming and J lost 6 bases; unmatched junction nucleotides: 4. The CDR3 totals 12 residues. The CDR3 DNA is TGTGCCAGCAGTTCGACAGGGCCCGAGCAGTACTTC. This gives the protein CASSSTGPEQYF. The full variable domain, in which reference TRBV2 and TRBJ2-7 provide the parts outside the CDR3, is EPEVTQTPSHQVTQMGQEVILRCVPISNHLYFYWYRQILGQKVEFLVSFYNNEISEKSEIFDDQFSVERPDGSNFTLKIRSTKLEDSAMYFCASSSTGPEQYFGPGTRLTVT.

This chain connects TRBV29-1 to TRBJ2-3, with 7 bases identical to TRBD1. The CDR3 runs 12 residues. Germline CDR1 reads SQVTM; CDR2 reads ANQGSEA. Trimming cost V 7 bases and J 4 bases; bases outside gene matches: 5. The CDR3 DNA is TGCAGCGCGACAGGGCGGCCAGATACGCAGTATTTT. Protein product: CSATGRPDTQYF.

The V call is TRBV19, the J call TRBJ2-1; the D is unclear. The CDR3 sequence is 14 residues long. Germline CDR1 reads LNHDA; CDR2 reads SQIVND (reference sequence). The V gene lost 3 bases and the J gene lost 5 bases, with 11 bases spanning the gap. As DNA, the CDR3 is TGTGCCAGTAGTATTCCACGGGCTCACAATGAGCAGTTCTTC. Translated, it gives CASSIPRAHNEQFF.

This chain joins TRBV20-1 and TRBJ2-7, with TRBD2 as a possible D gene (5 bases). Trimming removed 3 bases at V and 6 bases at J, with 12 bases between. Germline V gene data show CDR1 as DFQATT and CDR2 as SNEGSKA (reference sequence). CDR3 size: 12 residues. The CDR3 sequence is CSASDKEVEQYV. CDR3 bases: TGCAGTGCTAGCGACAAGGAGGTCGAGCAGTACGTC.